Listed below are T cell receptor beta chains from one sample, sequenced in a study of T-cell memory formation after mild COVID-19. TCRdb reanalysed the 5' RACE reads using MiXCR and keeps one entry per CDR3 protein. The profile shows about 100,000 distinct CDR3 sequences, 11% of them singletons. The sample comprised PBMCs or a T cell subset sorted from them (not recorded which). These receptors were obtained from a man younger than 30 who had mild COVID-19 (a few samples of this study predate the infection). Cell type and time point are not known. Each CDR3 is given with its conserved first and last residue. The D gene is left open where the match is weak. The size entry is marked missing in some rows and otherwise reads once, few, many or a size class.

>TRBJ2-2|TRBD2|TRBV5-1|-
CASSSRWTSGDTGELFF
TGCGCCAGCAGCTCACGGTGGACTAGCGGAGACACCGGGGAGCTGTTTTTT
>TRBJ1-1|-|TRBV4-1|few
CASSQSWGYTEAFF
TGCGCCAGCAGCCAGAGTTGGGGGTACACTGAAGCTTTCTTT
>TRBJ2-5|TRBD2|TRBV29-1|many
CSVASGLSQETQYF
TGCAGCGTGGCTTCGGGACTATCTCAAGAGACCCAGTACTTC
>TRBJ2-7|TRBD1|TRBV10-3|-
CAISASDRGYEQYF
TGTGCCATCAGTGCCTCGGACAGGGGCTACGAGCAGTACTTC
>TRBJ2-7|-|TRBV5-6|few
CASITWGGANEQYF
TGTGCCAGCATCACCTGGGGGGGGGCAAACGAGCAGTACTTC
>TRBJ1-1|-|TRBV7-9|few
CASSLDSTVYSRNTEAFF
TGTGCCAGCAGCTTAGATTCTACGGTGTATAGTAGGAACACTGAAGCTTTCTTT
>TRBJ2-5|TRBD2|TRBV29-1|-
CSVGTSGGPRGETQYF
TGCAGCGTTGGGACTAGCGGGGGCCCTCGGGGGGAGACCCAGTACTTC
>TRBJ2-1|-|TRBV12-3/TRBV12-4|-
CASTLPPNNEQFF
TGTGCCAGCACCCTGCCCCCAAACAATGAGCAGTTCTTC
>TRBJ1-2|-|TRBV6-6|many
CASSLSPQRSYGYTF
TGTGCCAGCAGTCTTTCTCCTCAGAGAAGCTATGGCTACACCTTC
>TRBJ2-2|TRBD1|TRBV27|few
CASKPGQVSGTGELFF
TGTGCCAGCAAACCGGGACAGGTGTCGGGCACCGGGGAGCTGTTTTTT
>TRBJ2-1|-|TRBV12-3/TRBV12-4|-
CASSANEQFF
TGTGCCAGCAGCGCTAATGAGCAGTTCTTC
>TRBJ1-3|-|TRBV29-1|many
CSVVPEAGNTIYF
TGCAGCGTTGTGCCTGAGGCCGGAAACACCATATATTTT
>TRBJ1-1|-|TRBV5-1|few
CASSLGFGPTEAFF
TGCGCCAGCAGCTTGGGATTTGGGCCCACTGAAGCTTTCTTT
>TRBJ1-5|-|TRBV4-1|many
CASSQGGIQPQHF
TGCGCCAGCAGCCAGGGGGGGATTCAGCCCCAGCATTTT
>TRBJ1-1|-|TRBV4-1|-
CASSQDPPVNTEAFF
TGCGCCAGCAGCCAAGATCCCCCGGTGAACACTGAAGCTTTCTTT
>TRBJ2-3|-|TRBV4-1|few
CASSQDGTGTLTDTQYF
TGCGCCAGCAGCCAAGATGGTACAGGGACGCTCACAGATACGCAGTATTTT
>TRBJ2-6|-|TRBV5-5|-
CASSPADFSGANVLTF
TGTGCCAGCAGCCCGGCAGATTTCTCTGGGGCCAACGTCCTGACTTTC
>TRBJ1-1|-|TRBV6-6|-
CASSPPMDTEAFF
TGTGCCAGCAGCCCACCAATGGACACTGAAGCTTTCTTT
>TRBJ2-1|-|TRBV27|-
CASRPGLLYNEQFF
TGTGCCAGCAGACCGGGACTGCTGTACAATGAGCAGTTCTTC
>TRBJ2-1|TRBD2|TRBV6-2/TRBV6-3|many
CASSWTSGGYNEQFF
TGTGCCAGCAGTTGGACTAGCGGGGGCTACAATGAGCAGTTCTTC
>TRBJ2-2|TRBD1|TRBV6-2/TRBV6-3|-
CASSRRGTGTGELFF
TGTGCCAGCAGCCGACGTGGGACAGGGACCGGGGAGCTGTTTTTT
>TRBJ2-2|TRBD2|TRBV4-1|-
CASSVLERGRNTGELFF
TGCGCCAGCAGCGTTCTGGAGCGGGGGAGAAACACCGGGGAGCTGTTTTTT
>TRBJ2-7|-|TRBV7-9|many
CASSFTGGGHEQYF
TGTGCCAGCAGTTTTACAGGAGGGGGCCACGAGCAGTACTTC
>TRBJ1-1|-|TRBV7-9|few
CASSLEEGWPEAFF
TGTGCCAGCAGCTTAGAGGAGGGTTGGCCTGAAGCTTTCTTT
>TRBJ2-1|-|TRBV7-9|-
CASSLVAADEQFF
TGTGCCAGCAGCTTAGTAGCTGCGGATGAGCAGTTCTTC
>TRBJ2-7|TRBD1|TRBV5-1|few
CASRRGQGSYEQYF
TGCGCCAGCAGGAGGGGGCAGGGGTCTTACGAGCAGTACTTC
>TRBJ2-3|TRBD2|TRBV2|many
CASRDRTSGGASRDTQYF
TGTGCCAGCAGGGATCGGACTAGCGGGGGGGCTTCACGAGATACGCAGTATTTT
>TRBJ2-3|-|TRBV4-3|-
CASSQDVGTGTDTQYF
TGCGCCAGCAGCCAAGACGTGGGGACGGGGACAGATACGCAGTATTTT
>TRBJ1-6|-|TRBV19|few
CASTTGAYNSPLHF
TGTGCCAGTACGACAGGAGCATATAATTCACCCCTCCACTTT
>TRBJ1-1|TRBD1|TRBV5-1|few
CASSLAPRQGMNTEAFF
TGCGCCAGCAGCTTGGCCCCCCGACAGGGAATGAACACTGAAGCTTTCTTT
>TRBJ2-7|-|TRBV29-1|few
CSVAVGNSYEQYF
TGCAGCGTTGCGGTCGGTAATTCCTACGAGCAGTACTTC
>TRBJ2-2|-|TRBV4-1|few
CASSQAENTGELFF
TGCGCCAGCAGCCAGGCAGAAAACACCGGGGAGCTGTTTTTT
>TRBJ2-6|TRBD1|TRBV29-1|few
CSVTGDISGANVLTF
TGCAGCGTAACAGGGGACATATCTGGGGCCAACGTCCTGACTTTC
>TRBJ2-1|-|TRBV5-4|-
CASSLSISLGGRYNEQFF
TGTGCCAGCAGCTTGTCTATATCGTTGGGGGGCCGGTACAATGAGCAGTTCTTC
>TRBJ2-3|-|TRBV20-1|-
CSEKDLEGLPDTQYF
TGCAGTGAAAAAGATCTGGAGGGACTCCCAGATACGCAGTATTTT
>TRBJ1-1|-|TRBV7-9|-
CASSSRLNTEAFF
TGTGCCAGCAGCAGCAGGTTGAACACTGAAGCTTTCTTT
>TRBJ1-1|-|TRBV7-9|-
CASSYRDTEAFF
TGTGCCAGCAGTTACAGGGACACTGAAGCTTTCTTT
>TRBJ2-3|TRBD2|TRBV9|-
CASSEGLWGTDTQYF
TGTGCCAGCAGCGAGGGACTATGGGGCACAGATACGCAGTATTTT
>TRBJ1-5|-|TRBV6-5|few
CASSSFAGANQPQHF
TGTGCCAGCAGCTCCTTTGCAGGCGCAAATCAGCCCCAGCATTTT
>TRBJ2-2|-|TRBV6-6|few
CASSYTGLGTGELFF
TGTGCCAGCAGTTACACGGGGTTGGGCACCGGGGAGCTGTTTTTT
>TRBJ2-1|-|TRBV4-1|-
CASSQRDPSYNEQFF
TGCGCCAGCAGCCAGCGGGACCCCTCCTACAATGAGCAGTTCTTC
>TRBJ2-7|-|TRBV6-2/TRBV6-3|-
CASSLDRYEQYF
TGTGCCAGCAGTCTTGACAGATACGAGCAGTACTTC
>TRBJ2-1|TRBD2|TRBV12-3/TRBV12-4|-
CAATKGLPYNEQFF
TGTGCCGCGACTAAGGGACTACCTTACAATGAGCAGTTCTTC
>TRBJ2-7|TRBD2|TRBV30|-
CASSGEGQSYEQYF
TGTGCCTCCTCCGGGGAGGGGCAGAGCTACGAGCAGTACTTC
>TRBJ2-1|TRBD2|TRBV7-9|-
CASWTSAGGPDEQFF
TGTGCCAGCTGGACGTCAGCGGGGGGGCCCGATGAGCAGTTCTTC
>TRBJ1-2|-|TRBV20-1|-
CSARAGGGNYGYTF
TGCAGTGCTAGAGCCGGTGGGGGGAACTATGGCTACACCTTC
>TRBJ2-5|TRBD2|TRBV7-9|medium-sized
CASSFGTSGGEETQYF
TGTGCCAGCAGCTTCGGAACTAGCGGGGGAGAAGAGACCCAGTACTTC
>TRBJ2-1|-|TRBV7-9|many
CASSLRERNEQFF
TGTGCCAGCAGCCTCAGGGAGAGGAATGAGCAGTTCTTC
>TRBJ2-5|TRBD1|TRBV6-2/TRBV6-3|-
CASSWTGGLGETQYF
TGTGCCAGCAGTTGGACAGGGGGCCTAGGAGAGACCCAGTACTTC
>TRBJ1-2|-|TRBV20-1|-
CSARGPGGRGYTF
TGCAGTGCTAGGGGCCCGGGGGGTCGAGGCTACACCTTC
>TRBJ2-2|-|TRBV7-6|-
CASGETGPGELFF
TGTGCCAGCGGGGAGACGGGTCCCGGGGAGCTGTTTTTT
>TRBJ2-5|-|TRBV25-1|few
CEKTETQYF
TGTGAAAAAACGGAGACCCAGTACTTC
>TRBJ1-1|TRBD1|TRBV27|-
CASSWDRNTKAFF
TGTGCCAGCAGTTGGGACAGGAACACTAAAGCTTTCTTT
>TRBJ1-1|-|TRBV4-1|-
CASSQGTNTEAFF
TGCGCCAGCAGCCAAGGGACGAACACTGAAGCTTTCTTT
>TRBJ1-2|-|TRBV5-1|-
CASSLAAGGEGGYTF
TGCGCCAGCAGCTTGGCTGCCGGGGGCGAAGGTGGCTACACCTTC
>TRBJ1-1|-|TRBV6-2/TRBV6-3|-
CASIGDAGRLPWTEAFF
TGTGCCAGCATCGGGGATGCTGGACGGCTCCCTTGGACTGAAGCTTTCTTT
>TRBJ2-7|-|TRBV5-1|-
CASSLGRTDLPYEQYF
TGCGCCAGCAGCTTGGGCCGGACCGACCTCCCCTACGAGCAGTACTTC
>TRBJ1-2|-|TRBV7-9|few
CASSFEGGRAGDYGYTF
TGTGCCAGCAGCTTCGAAGGTGGGAGGGCAGGAGACTATGGCTACACCTTC
>TRBJ1-2|-|TRBV12-5|-
CASGLRGYTF
TGTGCTAGTGGTTTACGAGGCTACACCTTC
>TRBJ1-1|-|TRBV27|few
CASSPGTSSAVAFF
TGTGCCAGCAGTCCCGGGACCTCCTCCGCCGTAGCTTTCTTT